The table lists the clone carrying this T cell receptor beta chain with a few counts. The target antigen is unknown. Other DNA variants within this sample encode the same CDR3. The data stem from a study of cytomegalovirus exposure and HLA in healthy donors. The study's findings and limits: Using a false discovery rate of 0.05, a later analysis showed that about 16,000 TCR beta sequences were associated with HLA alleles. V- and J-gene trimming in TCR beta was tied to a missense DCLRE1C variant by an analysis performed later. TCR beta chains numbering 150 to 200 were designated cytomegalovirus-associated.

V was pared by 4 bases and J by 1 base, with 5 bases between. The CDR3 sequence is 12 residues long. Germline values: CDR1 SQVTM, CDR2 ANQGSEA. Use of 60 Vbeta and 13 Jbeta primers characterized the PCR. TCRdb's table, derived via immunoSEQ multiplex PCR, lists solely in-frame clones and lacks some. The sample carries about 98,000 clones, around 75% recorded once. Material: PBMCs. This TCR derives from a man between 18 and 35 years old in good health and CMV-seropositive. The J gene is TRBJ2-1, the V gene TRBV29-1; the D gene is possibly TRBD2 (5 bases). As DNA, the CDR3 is TGCAGCGTTGGAGGGTCCTACAATGAGCAGTTCTTC. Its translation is CSVGGSYNEQFF.